Below, 7 T cell receptor beta chains from the same sample are listed, as sequenced in a study of blood T cell repertoires in COVID-19. Profiled with immunoSEQ multiplex PCR; TCRdb holds only in-frame clones, not every one. The sample carries about 210,000 clones, about 86% recorded once. Sequencing was done on a sample of peripheral blood. The source of these receptors is a man between 60 and 70 years old who had recovered from COVID-19.

The chain joins TRBV5-1 to TRBJ2-3, with a tentative D call TRBD2 (6 bases). Between the trimmed V and J ends, which lost 6 bases and 3 bases, there was a span of 11 bases. The CDR3 is 13 residues long. Germline CDR1 reads SGHRS; CDR2 reads YFSETQ. The CDR3 DNA reads as TGCGCCAGCATCTCGACTAGTACAGATACGCAGTATTTT. Translation gives CASISTSTDTQYF. Supplemented by reference TRBV5-1 and TRBJ2-3, the full variable domain reads KAGVTQTPRYLIKTRGQQVTLSCSPISGHRSVSWYQQTPGQGLQFLFEYFSETQRNKGNFPGRFSGRQFSNSRSEMNVSTLELGDSALYLCASISTSTDTQYFGPGTRLTVL.

The V call is TRBV11-2, the J call TRBJ2-7; tentatively, D is TRBD2 (7 bases). Trimming took 8 bases from V and 4 from J, leaving 18 bases between them. The CDR3 consists of 14 residues. The germline V gene encodes CDR1 SGHAT and CDR2 FQNNGV. CDR3 coding DNA: TGTGCCAGCGGCCGGCGGGGGACATTTTACGAGCAGTACTTC. Translation: CASGRRGTFYEQYF. Full variable domain (rest looked up from reference TRBV11-2 and TRBJ2-7): EAGVAQSPRYKIIEKRQSVAFWCNPISGHATLYWYQQILGQGPKLLIQFQNNGVVDDSQLPKDRFSAERLKGVDSTLKIQPAKLEDSAVYLCASGRRGTFYEQYFGPGTRLTVT.

This clone was found once. V and J are TRBV27 and TRBJ1-6; D is perhaps TRBD1 (6 bases). The V gene lost 2 bases and the J gene lost 3 bases, with 20 bases spanning the gap. This CDR3 contains 19 residues. The germline V gene has CDR1 MNHEY and CDR2 SMNVEV (reference sequence). Written as DNA, the CDR3 is TGTGCCAGCAGTTTACGGGCAGGGGAAAGGGTAAACTATAATTCACCCCTCCACTTT. This encodes CASSLRAGERVNYNSPLHF.

CDR3 region: CASSLLRDRGPGGYTF. The CDR3 DNA reads as TGTGCCAGCAGCTTATTAAGGGACAGGGGGCCTGGAGGCTACACCTTC. The V call is TRBV5-4, the J call TRBJ1-2; 12 bases are a match to TRBD1. The V gene's germline CDR1 is SGHNT and CDR2 YYREEE (reference sequence). Losses at the gene ends were 2 bases for V and 8 bases for J; bases not matched to a gene: 10. This CDR3 contains 16 residues.

The rearrangement links TRBV9 to TRBJ1-1; the D gene is possibly TRBD1 (6 bases). Trimming removed 4 bases at V and 0 bases at J, with 19 bases between. The length of the CDR3 is 17 residues. Germline CDR1 is SGDLS and CDR2 is YYNGEE. CDR3 residues: CASSFLPDGQMNTEAFF. CDR3 nucleotide sequence: TGTGCCAGCAGCTTTCTCCCCGACGGACAGATGAACACTGAAGCTTTCTTT.

The rearrangement joins TRBV5-1 to TRBJ2-5; perhaps TRBD2 as D (5 bases). The CDR3 contains 18 residues. Germline CDR1 is SGHRS and CDR2 is YFSETQ. Trimming took off 2 bases at V and 4 bases at J, with 24 bases between the two ends. In DNA, the CDR3 is TGCGCCAGCAGCTTTCCACAAGGGCCGAGGCCGGGGTTAGAGACCCAGTACTTC. It codes for CASSFPQGPRPGLETQYF.

This chain links TRBV28 with TRBJ1-2; 7 positions match TRBD1. CDR1 MDHEN and CDR2 SYDVKM come from the germline V gene. Trimming took 4 bases from V and 4 from J; bases not matched to a gene: 3. The CDR3 covers 13 residues. The CDR3 loop is CASSWGQSYGYTF. CDR3 nucleotides: TGTGCCAGCAGTTGGGGACAGTCCTATGGCTACACCTTC.